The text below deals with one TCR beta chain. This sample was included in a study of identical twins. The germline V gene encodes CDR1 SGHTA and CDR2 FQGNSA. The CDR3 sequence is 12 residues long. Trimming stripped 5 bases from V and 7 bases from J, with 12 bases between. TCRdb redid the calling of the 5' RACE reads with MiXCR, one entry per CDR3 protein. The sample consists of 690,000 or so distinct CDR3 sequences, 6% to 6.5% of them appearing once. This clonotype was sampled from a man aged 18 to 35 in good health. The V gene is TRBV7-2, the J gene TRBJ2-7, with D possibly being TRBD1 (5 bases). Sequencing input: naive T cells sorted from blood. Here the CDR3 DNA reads TGTGCCAGCAGCCCATCACAGGTAGAGCAGTACTTC. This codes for CASSPSQVEQYF.